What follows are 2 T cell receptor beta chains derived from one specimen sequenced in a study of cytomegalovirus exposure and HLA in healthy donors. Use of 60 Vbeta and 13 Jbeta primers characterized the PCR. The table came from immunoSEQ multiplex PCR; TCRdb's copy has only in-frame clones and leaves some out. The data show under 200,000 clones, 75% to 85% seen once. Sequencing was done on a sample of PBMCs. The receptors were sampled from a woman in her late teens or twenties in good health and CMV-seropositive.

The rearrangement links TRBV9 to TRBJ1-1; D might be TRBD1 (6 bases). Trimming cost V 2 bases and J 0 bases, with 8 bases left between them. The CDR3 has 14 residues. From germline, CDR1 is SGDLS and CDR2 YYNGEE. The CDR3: CASSVDRLNTEAFF. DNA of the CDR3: TGTGCCAGCAGCGTTGACAGGTTGAACACTGAAGCTTTCTTT.

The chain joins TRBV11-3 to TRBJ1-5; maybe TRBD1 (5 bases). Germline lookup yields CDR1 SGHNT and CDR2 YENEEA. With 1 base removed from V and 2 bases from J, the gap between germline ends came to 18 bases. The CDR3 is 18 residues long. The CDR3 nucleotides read TGTGCCAGCAGCTTAGCCAACGAACCCTGCAGGGGCAATCAGCCCCAGCATTTT. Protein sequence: CASSLANEPCRGNQPQHF.